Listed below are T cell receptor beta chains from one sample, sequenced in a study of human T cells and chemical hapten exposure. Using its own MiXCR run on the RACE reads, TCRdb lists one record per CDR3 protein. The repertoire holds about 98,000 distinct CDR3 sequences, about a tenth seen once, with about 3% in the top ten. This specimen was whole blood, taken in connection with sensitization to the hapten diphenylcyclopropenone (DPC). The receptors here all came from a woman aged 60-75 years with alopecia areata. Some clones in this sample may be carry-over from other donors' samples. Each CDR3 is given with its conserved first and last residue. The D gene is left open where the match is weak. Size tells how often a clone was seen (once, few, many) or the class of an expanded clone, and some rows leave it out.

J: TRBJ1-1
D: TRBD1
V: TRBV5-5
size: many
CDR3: CASSIRTGLNTEAFF
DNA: TGTGCCAGCAGCATACGGACAGGGCTGAACACTGAAGCTTTCTTT

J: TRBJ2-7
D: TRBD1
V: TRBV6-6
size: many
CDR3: CASSSGTANDEQYF
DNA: TGTGCCAGCAGTTCCGGGACAGCGAATGACGAGCAGTACTTC

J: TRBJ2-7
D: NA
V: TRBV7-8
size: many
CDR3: CATSEGGAGLDEQYF
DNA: TGTGCCACATCCGAGGGGGGGGCTGGTCTGGACGAGCAGTACTTC

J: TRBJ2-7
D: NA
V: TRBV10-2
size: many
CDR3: CATALPPVVEQYF
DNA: TGCGCCACCGCACTACCTCCTGTAGTCGAGCAGTACTTC

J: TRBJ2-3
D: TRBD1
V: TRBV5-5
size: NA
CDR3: CASSRYGTGDTDTQYF
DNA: TGTGCCAGCAGCCGGTATGGGACAGGGGACACAGATACGCAGTATTTT

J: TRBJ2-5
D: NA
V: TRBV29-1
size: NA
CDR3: CSVGGQIQETQYF
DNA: TGCAGCGTTGGCGGACAGATTCAAGAGACCCAGTACTTC

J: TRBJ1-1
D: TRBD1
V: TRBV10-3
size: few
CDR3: CAISGTAYEAFF
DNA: TGTGCCATCAGCGGGACAGCTTACGAAGCTTTCTTT

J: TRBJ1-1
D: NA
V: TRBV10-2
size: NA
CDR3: CASLGASNTEAFF
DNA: TGCGCCAGCCTGGGGGCCTCCAACACTGAAGCTTTCTTT

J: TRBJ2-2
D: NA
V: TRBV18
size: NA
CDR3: CASSPYFEFVNTGELFF
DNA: TGTGCCAGCTCACCATATTTTGAGTTTGTGAACACCGGGGAGCTGTTTTTT

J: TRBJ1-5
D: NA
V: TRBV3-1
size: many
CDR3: CASSPGGEQPQHF
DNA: TGTGCCAGCAGCCCCGGCGGGGAACAGCCCCAGCATTTT

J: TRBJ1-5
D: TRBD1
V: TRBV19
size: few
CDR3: CASIESGAAGGIEPQHF
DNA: TGTGCCAGTATCGAGAGTGGGGCGGCAGGGGGCATTGAGCCCCAGCATTTT

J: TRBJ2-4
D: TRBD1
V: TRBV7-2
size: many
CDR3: CASSLGGGRNIQYF
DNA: TGTGCCAGCAGCTTAGGAGGGGGCCGAAACATTCAGTACTTC

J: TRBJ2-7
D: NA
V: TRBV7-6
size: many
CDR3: CASSLAYAGTGYEQYF
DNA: TGTGCCAGCAGCTTAGCTTATGCCGGGACGGGTTACGAGCAGTACTTC

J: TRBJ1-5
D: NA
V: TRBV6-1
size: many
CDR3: CASKLDYSNQPQHF
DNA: TGTGCCAGCAAACTCGATTATAGCAATCAGCCCCAGCATTTT

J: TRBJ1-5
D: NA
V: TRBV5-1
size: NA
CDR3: CASSLDSSNQPQHF
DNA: TGCGCCAGCAGCTTGGATAGTAGCAATCAGCCCCAGCATTTT

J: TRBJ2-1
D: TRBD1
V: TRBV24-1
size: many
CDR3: CATSEPGTGSDEQFF
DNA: TGTGCCACCAGTGAGCCCGGGACAGGGTCGGATGAGCAGTTCTTC

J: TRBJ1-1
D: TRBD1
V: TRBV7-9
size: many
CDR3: CASSPQGQSTEAFF
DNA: TGTGCCAGCAGCCCACAGGGGCAGAGTACTGAAGCTTTCTTT

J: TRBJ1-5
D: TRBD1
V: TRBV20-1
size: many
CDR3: CSARATGNQPQHF
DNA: TGCAGTGCTAGAGCGACAGGGAATCAGCCCCAGCATTTT

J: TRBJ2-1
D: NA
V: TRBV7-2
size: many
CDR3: CASSSEPYNEQFF
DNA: TGTGCCAGCAGCTCCGAACCTTACAATGAGCAGTTCTTC

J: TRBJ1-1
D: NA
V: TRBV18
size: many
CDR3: CASSPSRTANTEAFF
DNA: TGTGCCAGCTCACCATCTAGGACAGCGAACACTGAAGCTTTCTTT

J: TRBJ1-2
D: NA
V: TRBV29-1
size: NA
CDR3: CSGTVLNYGYTF
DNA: TGCAGCGGGACGGTACTTAACTATGGCTACACCTTC

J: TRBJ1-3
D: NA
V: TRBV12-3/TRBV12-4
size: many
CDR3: CASSPLSGNSGNTIYF
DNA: TGTGCCAGCAGTCCCCTCAGTGGGAACTCTGGAAACACCATATATTTT

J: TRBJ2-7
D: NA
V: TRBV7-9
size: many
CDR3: CASSLDSFSYEQYF
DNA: TGTGCCAGCAGCTTAGACAGTTTCAGTTACGAGCAGTACTTC

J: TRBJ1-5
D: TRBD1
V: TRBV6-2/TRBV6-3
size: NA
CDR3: CASRDGQGGSNQPQHF
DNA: TGTGCCAGCAGAGACGGACAGGGGGGTTCAAATCAGCCCCAGCATTTT

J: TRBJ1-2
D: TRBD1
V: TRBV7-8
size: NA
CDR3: CVSSLAGQGANYGYTF
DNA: TGTGTCAGCAGCTTAGCCGGACAGGGGGCAAACTATGGCTACACCTTC

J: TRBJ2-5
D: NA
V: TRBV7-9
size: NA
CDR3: CASSQGTTQETQYF
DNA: TGTGCCAGCAGCCAGGGAACAACGCAAGAGACCCAGTACTTC

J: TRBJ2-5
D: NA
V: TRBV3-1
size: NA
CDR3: CASSQEGGVSQETQYF
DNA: TGTGCCAGCAGCCAAGAAGGAGGGGTCAGCCAAGAGACCCAGTACTTC

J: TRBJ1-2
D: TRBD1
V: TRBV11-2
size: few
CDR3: CASSPSGDRIYGYTF
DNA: TGTGCCAGCAGCCCGAGTGGGGACAGGATCTATGGCTACACCTTC